One and the same sample provided the 16 T cell receptor beta chains below, sequenced in a study of blood T cell repertoires in COVID-19. Libraries were prepared by immunoSEQ multiplex PCR; TCRdb keeps only in-frame clonotypes and omits some of them. The sample carries about 480,000 clones, approximately 87% recorded once. Sequencing was carried out using PBMCs or T cells enriched from blood (not recorded which). Receptors were obtained from a woman in her forties who had recovered from COVID-19.

The V and J genes are TRBV24-1 and TRBJ2-1, with 13 bases matching TRBD2. Germline trimming cut 4 bases from V and 8 bases from J; bases unmatched to any gene: 7. The CDR3 sequence is 16 residues long. The germline V gene encodes CDR1 KGHDR and CDR2 SFDVKD. The CDR3 sequence is CATSDKLAGGIYEQFF. The CDR3 bases are TGTGCCACCAGTGACAAACTAGCGGGGGGGATCTATGAGCAGTTCTTC.

Here the CDR3 reads CASSLWTNLLYNEQFF. DNA of the CDR3: TGTGCCAGCAGTTTATGGACTAATCTATTGTACAATGAGCAGTTCTTC. The chain couples TRBV27 to TRBJ2-1, with D possibly being TRBD2 (6 bases). Germline CDR1 MNHEY, CDR2 SMNVEV (reference sequence). CDR3 length equals 16 residues. Trimming cost V 1 base and J 4 bases, with 14 bases left between them.

The V and J genes are TRBV19 and TRBJ1-1; 10 bases are shared with TRBD1. The CDR3 runs to 15 residues. Losses at the gene ends were 7 bases for V and 1 base for J; bases not matched to a gene: 6. Per germline, CDR1 LNHDA and CDR2 SQIVND (reference sequence). Here the CDR3 DNA reads TGTGCCAGTAACCGGGACAGGGGAAAGAACACTGAAGCTTTCTTT. This gives the protein CASNRDRGKNTEAFF.

V and J are TRBV11-2 and TRBJ2-3, with unresolved D. V lost 2 bases and J lost 1, with 10 bases in between. Germline values: CDR1 SGHAT, CDR2 FQNNGV. The CDR3 consists of 15 residues. CDR3 in DNA: TGTGCCAGCAGCTTACTGTCTTCTCGCACAGATACGCAGTATTTT. This encodes CASSLLSSRTDTQYF.

The chain joins TRBV11-2 to TRBJ2-1, with 7 bases aligning to TRBD2. The CDR3 length is 14 residues. The V and J ends lost 8 bases and 4 bases, in that order; junction bases with no gene match: 8. Germline lookup yields CDR1 SGHAT and CDR2 FQNNGV. The CDR3 DNA reads TGTGCCAGCGCCTTAGACGGGGGGTACAATGAGCAGTTCTTC. Translating gives CASALDGGYNEQFF.

The chain couples TRBV10-2 to TRBJ1-2; TRBD1 matches at 7 bases. Germline CDR1 reads WSHSY; CDR2 reads SAAADI. This CDR3 is 13 amino acids long. The V and J ends lost 5 bases and 6 bases, in that order; junction bases with no gene match: 6. CDR3 in amino acids: CASSIDRDNGYTF. CDR3 DNA sequence: TGCGCCAGCAGTATAGACAGGGATAATGGCTACACCTTC.

This rearrangement joins TRBV25-1 to TRBJ1-4, with D unclear. Germline V gene data show CDR1 as MGHDK and CDR2 as SYGVNS. V was trimmed by 1 base and J by 0 bases, leaving 15 bases between them. The CDR3 spans 18 residues. CDR3: CASSESWGPGATNEKLFF. The CDR3 DNA reads TGTGCCAGCAGTGAATCTTGGGGTCCGGGAGCAACTAATGAAAAACTGTTTTTT.

This clone is a singleton in its sample. The rearrangement uses TRBV6-5 and TRBJ1-5, with 8 positions matching TRBD1. The V and J ends lost 7 bases and 2 bases, in that order; junction bases with no gene match: 4. The CDR3 covers 14 residues. CDR1 is MNHEY, CDR2 SVGAGI, per germline. CDR3 bases: TGTGCCAGCACCGTGGGACAGGGCAATCAGCCCCAGCATTTT. Its protein product is CASTVGQGNQPQHF.

The chain employs TRBV5-4 and TRBJ2-3; TRBD2 matches at 9 bases. Unmatched junction bases numbered 9, after V lost 5 bases and J lost 2 bases. The CDR3 sequence is 16 residues long. Looked up from germline, CDR1 is SGHNT and CDR2 is YYREEE (reference sequence). The chain's CDR3 is CASSIPSGDPTDTQYF. The CDR3 DNA is TGTGCCAGCAGTATTCCTAGCGGGGACCCCACAGATACGCAGTATTTT. Full variable domain (remainder filled in from reference TRBV5-4 and TRBJ2-3): ETGVTQSPTHLIKTRGQQVTLRCSSQSGHNTVSWYQQALGQGPQFIFQYYREEENGRGNFPPRFSGLQFPNYSSELNVNALELDDSALYLCASSIPSGDPTDTQYFGPGTRLTVL.

The J gene is TRBJ1-2, the V gene TRBV7-9, with TRBD1 matching over 10 bases. Germline trimming cut 5 bases from V and 7 bases from J; bases unmatched to any gene: 10. The V gene's germline CDR1 is SEHNR and CDR2 FQNEAQ (reference sequence). The CDR3 runs to 15 residues. The CDR3 protein is CASSDSGTGEGGYTF. The CDR3 bases are TGTGCCAGCAGCGATTCCGGGACAGGGGAGGGTGGCTACACCTTC. Full variable domain (rest looked up from reference TRBV7-9 and TRBJ1-2): DTGVSQNPRHKITKRGQNVTFRCDPISEHNRLYWYRQTLGQGPEFLTYFQNEAQLEKSRLLSDRFSAERPKGSFSTLEIQRTEQGDSAMYLCASSDSGTGEGGYTFGSGTRLTVV.

This chain connects TRBV4-1 to TRBJ1-5, with D maybe TRBD1 (5 bases). Germline V lookup: CDR1 MGHRA, CDR2 YSYEKL. V was pared by 1 base and J by 4 bases, with 14 bases between. The CDR3 covers 16 residues. DNA of the CDR3: TGCGCCAGCAGCCAAGTTTCTGGGGCTGGTAATCAGCCCCAGCATTTT. It codes for CASSQVSGAGNQPQHF.

The V call is TRBV12-3 or TRBV12-4, the J call TRBJ1-5; D gene unclear. V was clipped by 6 bases and J by 7 bases, with 13 bases between them. The CDR3 is made up of 13 amino acids. The CDR3 DNA is TGTGCCAGCAGGCCAGAGGCGGGACAGCCCCAGCATTTT. This translates into CASRPEAGQPQHF.

The genes are TRBV10-3 and TRBJ2-2; the match to TRBD1 covers 7 bases. This CDR3 has 15 amino acids. CDR1 and CDR2 (germline): ENHRY, SYGVKD. V was pared by 7 bases and J by 2 bases, with 7 bases of the junction left unmatched. The CDR3 loop reads CAITNDRANTGELFF. In nucleotides, the CDR3 is TGTGCCATCACTAACGACAGGGCTAACACCGGGGAGCTGTTTTTT.

The chain couples TRBV10-3 to TRBJ2-3; possibly TRBD2 for D (6 bases). Germline-derived CDR1 and CDR2 are ENHRY and SYGVKD. The CDR3 is 16 amino acids. Trimming pared 11 bases from V and 1 base from J, leaving 22 bases between. This CDR3 reads CAVLIAGQRGTDTQYF. CDR3 nucleotide sequence: TGTGCCGTACTGATTGCAGGTCAGCGGGGCACAGATACGCAGTATTTT.

This chain links TRBV19 with TRBJ1-3; 9 bases fit TRBD1. Germline V CDR1 and CDR2: LNHDA, SQIVND (reference sequence). Unmatched junction bases numbered 7, after V lost 4 bases and J lost 0 bases. The CDR3 length is 17 residues. As DNA, the CDR3 is TGTGCCAGTAGTAGACGGACAGGGGATAGCTCTGGAAACACCATATATTTT. Its translation is CASSRRTGDSSGNTIYF.

The chain combines TRBV5-1 with TRBJ2-5; 8 bases are a match to TRBD2. The CDR3 covers 15 residues. V lost 4 bases and J lost 2; bases outside the gene matches: 7. CDR1 is SGHRS and CDR2 is YFSETQ in the germline V gene. The CDR3 coding sequence is TGCGCCAGCAGCCTCCCGGGAGGGATGCAAGAGACCCAGTACTTC. Residues: CASSLPGGMQETQYF.